This T cell receptor beta chain is drawn from a study of blood T cell repertoires in COVID-19. Germline V gene sequence: CDR1 MNHNY, CDR2 SVGAGI (reference sequence). The CDR3 spans 14 residues. Trimming stripped 2 bases from V and 11 bases from J, with 18 bases between. The repertoire was sequenced with immunoSEQ multiplex PCR; TCRdb's copy has only in-frame clones and lacks some. Among 150,000 to 200,000 clones listed, 65% to 90% were seen once. Two negative PCRs, clearance, or symptom resolution had been documented for recovered Cohort 3 donors. The clonotype was recovered from a man aged 40-49 years who had recovered from COVID-19. The material sequenced was PBMCs or T cells enriched from blood (not recorded which). V usage is TRBV6-6 and J usage is TRBJ1-1, with a weak D call TRBD1 (5 bases). The CDR3 DNA reads TGTGCCAGCAGTTACACGCACTCTCAGGGATGGGCTTTCTTT. Protein sequence: CASSYTHSQGWAFF.